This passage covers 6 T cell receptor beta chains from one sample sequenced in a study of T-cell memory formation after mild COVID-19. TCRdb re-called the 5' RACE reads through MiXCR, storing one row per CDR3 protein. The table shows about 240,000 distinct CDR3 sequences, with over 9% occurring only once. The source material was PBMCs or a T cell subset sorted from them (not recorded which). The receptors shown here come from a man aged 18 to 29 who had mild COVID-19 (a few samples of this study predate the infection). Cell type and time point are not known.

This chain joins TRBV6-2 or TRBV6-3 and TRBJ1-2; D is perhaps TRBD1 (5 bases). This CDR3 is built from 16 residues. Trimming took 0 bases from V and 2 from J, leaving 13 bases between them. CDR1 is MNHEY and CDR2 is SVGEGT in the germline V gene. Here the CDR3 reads CASSYSPSAGNYGYTF. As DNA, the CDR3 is TGTGCCAGCAGTTACTCCCCCTCGGCAGGGAACTATGGCTACACCTTC.

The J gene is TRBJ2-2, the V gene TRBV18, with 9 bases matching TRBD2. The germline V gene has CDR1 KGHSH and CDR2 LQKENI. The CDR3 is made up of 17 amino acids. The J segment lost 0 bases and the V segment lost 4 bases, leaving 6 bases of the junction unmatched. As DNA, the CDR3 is TGTGCCAGCTCACTAAGGCTAGCGGGATCGAACACCGGGGAGCTGTTTTTT. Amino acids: CASSLRLAGSNTGELFF.

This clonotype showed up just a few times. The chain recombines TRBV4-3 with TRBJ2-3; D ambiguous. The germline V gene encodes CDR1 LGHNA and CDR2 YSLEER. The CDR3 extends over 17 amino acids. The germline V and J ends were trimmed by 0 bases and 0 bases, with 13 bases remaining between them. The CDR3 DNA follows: TGCGCCAGCAGCCAAGATATTCAGGAACCTAGCACAGATACGCAGTATTTT. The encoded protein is CASSQDIQEPSTDTQYF.

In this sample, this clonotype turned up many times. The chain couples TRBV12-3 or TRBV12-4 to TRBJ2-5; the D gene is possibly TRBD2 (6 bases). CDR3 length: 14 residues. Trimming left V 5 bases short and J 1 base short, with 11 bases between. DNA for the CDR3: TGTGCCAGCAGTCCCTGGACTACCCAAGAGACCCAGTACTTC. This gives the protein CASSPWTTQETQYF.

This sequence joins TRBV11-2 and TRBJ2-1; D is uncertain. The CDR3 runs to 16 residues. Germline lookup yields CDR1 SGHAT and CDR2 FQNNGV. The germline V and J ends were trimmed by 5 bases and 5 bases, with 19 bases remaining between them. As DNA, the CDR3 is TGTGCCAGCAGCAAGGGAAATCCTGGGGATAACAATGAGCAGTTCTTC. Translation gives CASSKGNPGDNNEQFF.

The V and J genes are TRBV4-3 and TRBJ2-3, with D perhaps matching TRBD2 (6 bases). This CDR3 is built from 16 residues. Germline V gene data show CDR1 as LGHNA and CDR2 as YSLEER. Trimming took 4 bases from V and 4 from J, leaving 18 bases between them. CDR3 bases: TGCGCCAGCAGCCCCGAGTTTTCGGGAGTACCAGATACGCAGTATTTT. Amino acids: CASSPEFSGVPDTQYF.